Described below is a single T cell receptor beta chain sequence and its context. No cognate antigen has been identified for it. No qualities accompany the bases; no much larger clone lies one base away. The source of the sample is a study of T cell responses to AZD1222 COVID-19 vaccine (dated by TCRdb to 2020 to 2023). Looking at the study overall: A total of 233 trial participants underwent TCR sequencing, of whom nearly 210 had received two doses of AZD1222 and around 26 had received two doses of the MenACWY control vaccine. Trial participants were enrolled by age into 18-55, 56-69 and 70-plus year subgroups, with approximately 150, 28 and 58 TCR-sequenced participants respectively.

The sample's time point, from its label and the paper: about 28 days (+/-7) after the second vaccine dose. Because spike-specific TCR depth and breadth did not differ between the two schedules, AZD1222 recipients who got a second dose at roughly 4 weeks were pooled with those who got a second dose at roughly 12 weeks. Vaccinee samples were obtained from the UK trials COV001 and COV002, which included a single-blind randomized controlled phase 2/3 trial of AZD1222 (ChAdOx1 nCoV-19) in healthy adults. For TCRbeta chain sequencing, PBMC samples were collected from trial participants at day 0 and at day 28 after the second dose. Overall study results and their limits: Reportedly, close to half of the unique spike-specific TCRs recognized epitopes lying outside the regions that are mutated in the B.1.351 and B.1.1.7 variants. Conclusions about previously exposed vaccinees are limited because only five or six AZD1222 recipients were SARS-CoV-2 seropositive at baseline. Most participants were white British and females outnumbered males, and the authors suggested that clonal diversity may have been underestimated. CD4 TCRs associated with the vaccine covered the entire spike protein, and the dominant responses were in regions 160-218 and 743-854. Because no day 14 peak-response samples were available, the repertoires could be characterized only after the peak T cell response. In the small 56-69-year group, the increase in depth fell short of significance, most likely because of low power. After two AZD1222 doses, both the breadth and the depth of spike-specific TCRs were significantly higher than at day 0 and than in MenACWY recipients.

The CDR3 regions of human TCRbeta chains were analyzed by immunosequencing. The paper's processing steps were these. Repertoire TCRs were matched against a reference library of SARS-CoV-2-specific TCRs generated with the MIRA antigen-specificity platform. Breadth meant the fraction of unique TCRs that were SARS-CoV-2-associated, whereas depth meant the fraction of total T cells that were SARS-CoV-2-associated. Using the MIRA data, each spike-specific TCR was assigned both to the spike region to which the TCR was reactive and to a CD4 or CD8 class. Log10-transformed breadth and depth values were compared by one-way ANOVA with Sidak's multiple comparisons tests. Held by TCRdb, this immuneACCESS table contains in-frame sequences only and omits some clones. Under half of the omission traces to an unresolved V gene where checked; the cause of the rest is unknown. V and J calls and clone size come straight from that table; D and trimming were deduced from the DNA. The sample yields 150,000 to 200,000 clones; 88% were counted once. The top ten clones comprise around 10% of the sample.

The TCR originated in an adult who received the AZD1222 COVID-19 vaccine. Material: peripheral blood, obtained 28 days after the second AZD1222 dose.

The CDR3 corresponds to CASSLDAGVGDTQYF. The DNA is TGTGCCAGCAGCTTGGACGCGGGGGTGGGGGATACGCAGTATTTT. The sequence joins TRBV5-4 to TRBJ2-3; the junction holds 7 bases that match TRBD2. Here V drops 0 bases and J drops 6 bases, and the junction holds 7 bases not matched to any gene. From cysteine to phenylalanine, the CDR3 is 15 amino acids long. Only CDR3 DNA is held: 45 bases, read in frame from base 1. CDR1 and CDR2 (SGHNT, YYREEE) derive from the germline V gene (reference sequence).